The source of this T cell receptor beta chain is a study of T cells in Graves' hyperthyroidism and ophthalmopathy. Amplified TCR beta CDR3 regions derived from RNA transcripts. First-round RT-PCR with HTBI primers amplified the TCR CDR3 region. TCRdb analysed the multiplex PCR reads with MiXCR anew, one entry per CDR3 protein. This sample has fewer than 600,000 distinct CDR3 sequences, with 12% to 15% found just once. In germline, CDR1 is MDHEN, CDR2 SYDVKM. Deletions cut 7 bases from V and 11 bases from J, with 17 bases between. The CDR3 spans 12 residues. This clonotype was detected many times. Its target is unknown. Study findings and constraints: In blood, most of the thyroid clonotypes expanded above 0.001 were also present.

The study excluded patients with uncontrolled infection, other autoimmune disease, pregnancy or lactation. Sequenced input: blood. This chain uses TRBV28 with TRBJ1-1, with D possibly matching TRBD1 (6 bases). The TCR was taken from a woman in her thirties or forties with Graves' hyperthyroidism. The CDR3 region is CASNTPGVGAFF. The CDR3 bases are TGTGCCAGCAACACCCCAGGGGTTGGTGCTTTCTTT.